A single sample gave rise to the 24 T cell receptor beta chains below, sequenced in a study of shared T cell receptors in the human thymus. Measured with immunoSEQ multiplex PCR; TCRdb has only the in-frame clones, and not every one. This table holds 600,000 to 900,000 clones, 80% to 90% found once. These data are also associated with another study on human thymus T cells.

The sequencing sample was made of thymocytes. The receptors originated from a girl under three years old with a congenital heart defect.

The chain uses TRBV19 and TRBJ2-6, with 9 bases matching TRBD1. Losses at the gene ends were 5 bases for V and 4 bases for J; bases not matched to a gene: 9. CDR1 and CDR2 (germline): LNHDA, SQIVND (reference sequence). The CDR3 is 17 amino acids. This CDR3 is CASSRLGQGSGANVLTF. CDR3 coding DNA: TGTGCCAGTAGTCGACTCGGACAGGGGTCCGGGGCCAACGTCCTGACTTTC.

The gene calls are TRBV4-3 and TRBJ2-3; D unclear. Trimming shortened V by 1 base and J by 0 bases, and 14 bases separated the two germline ends. CDR1 is LGHNA, CDR2 YSLEER, per germline. This CDR3 is built from 17 residues. CDR3 loop: CASSQVRQPPSTDTQYF. In nucleotides, the CDR3 is TGCGCCAGCAGCCAAGTCAGGCAGCCACCAAGCACAGATACGCAGTATTTT.

A remark on this clone: Its ends do not fully match the called genes, so a read error is possible. The chain links TRBV10-1 to TRBJ2-4; the D is unclear. Germline CDR1 is WNHNN and CDR2 is SYGVQD (reference sequence). CDR3 length: 8 amino acids. CDR3 in amino acids: CASSRLNF. The CDR3 DNA reads TGCGCCAGCAGTCGACTGAACTTC.

For this clone: Other DNA sequences in this sample translate to the same CDR3. The chain is built from TRBV5-1 and TRBJ1-1, with 11 nucleotides matching TRBD1. Germline V CDR1 and CDR2: SGHRS, YFSETQ. The CDR3 is 16 amino acids. V lost 4 bases to trimming and J lost 3 bases; unmatched junction nucleotides: 8. CDR3 loop: CASSTGTGGHDTEAFF. The CDR3 bases are TGCGCCAGCAGCACCGGGACAGGGGGTCACGACACTGAAGCTTTCTTT.

The chain links TRBV5-1 to TRBJ1-4; 7 nucleotides align to TRBD1. The germline V gene has CDR1 SGHRS and CDR2 YFSETQ. V lost 4 bases, J lost 0 bases, and 9 bases stayed unmatched. This CDR3 is built from 17 residues. CDR3 bases: TGCGCCAGCAGCCCATGGACAGGAACCACAACTAATGAAAAACTGTTTTTT. This sequence encodes CASSPWTGTTTNEKLFF.

The genes are TRBV4-1 and TRBJ2-3, with 8 bases fitting TRBD1. With V trimmed by 3 bases and J by 2 bases, 13 bases remained unmatched. CDR3 length equals 18 residues. Germline CDR1 is MGHRA and CDR2 is YSYEKL. The CDR3 is CASSHLGRRQGPTDTQYF. The CDR3, as DNA: TGCGCCAGCAGCCACCTTGGAAGACGACAGGGGCCCACAGATACGCAGTATTTT.

V and J are TRBV5-1 and TRBJ2-1, with 10 bases fitting TRBD2. CDR3 length equals 20 residues. Germline values: CDR1 SGHRS, CDR2 YFSETQ. Trimming removed 0 bases from V and 3 bases from J; junction bases left unmatched: 15. The CDR3 loop is CASSLARLAGARGYYNEQFF. As DNA, the CDR3 is TGCGCCAGCAGCTTGGCCAGGCTAGCGGGGGCGCGTGGATACTACAATGAGCAGTTCTTC.

The chain recombines TRBV2 with TRBJ1-5, with D unclear. Per the germline V gene, CDR1 is SNHLY and CDR2 is FYNNEI. The CDR3 is 12 residues long. The V and J ends lost 6 bases and 4 bases respectively, with 7 bases between them. CDR3: CASRRFNQPQHF. The DNA for the CDR3 is TGTGCCAGCAGGCGCTTTAATCAGCCCCAGCATTTT.

The chain has TRBV4-1 and TRBJ1-6; D perhaps matches TRBD1 (6 bases). Trimming cost V 0 bases and J 2 bases, with 14 bases left between them. The germline CDR1 and CDR2 sequences are MGHRA and YSYEKL. This CDR3 has 18 amino acids. Written as DNA, the CDR3 is TGCGCCAGCAGCCAAGAGGCAGGGGCCAGCCCCTATAATTCACCCCTCCACTTT. Its translation is CASSQEAGASPYNSPLHF.

V usage is TRBV5-4 and J usage is TRBJ2-3; 15 nucleotides align to TRBD2. The CDR3 extends over 17 amino acids. Unmatched junction bases numbered 9, after V lost 4 bases and J lost 6 bases. In germline, CDR1 is SGHNT, CDR2 YYREEE (reference sequence). The CDR3, as DNA: TGTGCCAGCAGCCAGAGGACTAGCGGGGGGGCCCCTGATACGCAGTATTTT. The encoded protein is CASSQRTSGGAPDTQYF.

In this sample, this clone turned up once. This sequence joins TRBV29-1 and TRBJ2-7; tentatively, D is TRBD2 (6 bases). CDR1 is SQVTM, CDR2 ANQGSEA, per germline. V lost 4 bases to trimming and J lost 7 bases, with 14 bases between them. The CDR3 runs to 12 residues. CDR3 nucleotides: TGCAGCGTTGGGTTCGGGGGTGGTGAGCAGTACTTC. Protein product: CSVGFGGGEQYF.

This rearrangement joins TRBV5-5 to TRBJ2-7, with D possibly matching TRBD2 (6 bases). The CDR3 spans 16 residues. Trimming left V 4 bases short and J 4 bases short, with 21 bases between. Germline V lookup: CDR1 SGHKS, CDR2 YYEKEE (reference sequence). CDR3 sequence: CASSRRRVAGPYEQYF. The CDR3 DNA is TGTGCCAGCAGCCGACGGAGGGTCGCCGGACCTTACGAGCAGTACTTC.

This chain connects TRBV19 to TRBJ1-1, with 9 bases fitting TRBD1. CDR3 size: 18 residues. Germline V gene sequence: CDR1 LNHDA, CDR2 SQIVND (reference sequence). V lost 4 bases to trimming and J lost 1 base; unmatched junction nucleotides: 13. Here the CDR3 DNA reads TGTGCCAGTAGTACCCACCCGGACAGGGGCGTTTCGAACACTGAAGCTTTCTTT. Protein product: CASSTHPDRGVSNTEAFF.

The chain recombines TRBV5-5 with TRBJ1-4, with 9 bases fitting TRBD1. The J segment lost 0 bases and the V segment lost 0 bases, leaving 9 bases of the junction unmatched. CDR3 length equals 19 residues. The germline CDR1 and CDR2 sequences are SGHKS and YYEKEE (reference sequence). CDR3 loop: CASSLEDRGTLSTNEKLFF. The CDR3 DNA reads as TGTGCCAGCAGCTTGGAGGACAGGGGCACTCTTTCAACTAATGAAAAACTGTTTTTT.

The CDR3 DNA follows: TGCGCCAGCAGCTTGGCAGGGGGAGGTAATTCACCCCTCCACTTT. Translation gives CASSLAGGGNSPLHF. The rearrangement uses TRBV5-1 and TRBJ1-6, with 7 nucleotides matching TRBD1. This CDR3 is built from 15 residues. CDR1 and CDR2 from the germline V gene are SGHRS and YFSETQ. The ends lost 0 bases at V and 6 bases at J; junction bases unmatched: 3.

Worth noting for this clone: Other DNA sequences in this sample translate to the same CDR3. The V call is TRBV9, the J call TRBJ1-6; maybe TRBD1 (5 bases). With 4 bases removed from V and 13 bases from J, the gap between germline ends came to 21 bases. CDR3 length: 15 residues. Looked up from germline, CDR1 is SGDLS and CDR2 is YYNGEE. CDR3 sequence reads: CASSLRTAGASPLHF. The CDR3 region has the DNA TGTGCCAGCAGCCTAAGGACCGCTGGGGCCTCCCCCCTCCACTTT.

CDR3 sequence reads: CASSRAGQGVVLEQYF. In DNA, the CDR3 is TGCGCCAGCAGCCGGGCCGGACAGGGGGTCGTCTTGGAGCAGTACTTC. The chain carries TRBV5-1 and TRBJ2-7; TRBD1 aligns across 10 bases. The germline CDR1 and CDR2 sequences are SGHRS and YFSETQ. Trimming cost V 4 bases and J 7 bases; bases outside gene matches: 14. This CDR3 spans 16 amino acids.

The chain carries TRBV7-9 and TRBJ2-6; D may be TRBD1 (6 bases). V dropped 5 bases and J dropped 0 bases, with 14 bases sitting between them. The CDR3 extends over 17 amino acids. Germline lookup yields CDR1 SEHNR and CDR2 FQNEAQ (reference sequence). CDR3 DNA sequence: TGTGCCAGCAGCCCTGCCGGGACAAACTCTGGGGCCAACGTCCTGACTTTC. Residues: CASSPAGTNSGANVLTF.

The rearrangement uses TRBV27 and TRBJ2-5; D may be TRBD2 (5 bases). The CDR3 contains 13 residues. V lost 6 bases to trimming and J lost 4 bases, with 12 bases between them. Germline V gene sequence: CDR1 MNHEY, CDR2 SMNVEV (reference sequence). CDR3 in DNA: TGTGCCAGCAGGTCGGGAAGTAGAGAGACCCAGTACTTC. Encoded protein: CASRSGSRETQYF.

The chain joins TRBV2 to TRBJ2-7, with 10 positions matching TRBD2. The CDR3 runs to 18 residues. V gave up 3 bases and J gave up 0 bases; unmatched junction bases: 11. The germline gives CDR1 SNHLY, CDR2 FYNNEI. The CDR3 DNA follows: TGTGCCAGCAGTGAGTGTAGCGGGGGGCCCTCTAGCTCCTACGAGCAGTACTTC. Encoded protein: CASSECSGGPSSSYEQYF.

V gene TRBV29-1 combines with J gene TRBJ1-4, with 7 bases identical to TRBD1. Trimming removed 2 bases from V and 7 bases from J; junction bases left unmatched: 4. The CDR3 covers 13 residues. Germline CDR1 SQVTM, CDR2 ANQGSEA. CDR3 coding DNA: TGCAGCGTTGAAAGGGGGCAAGGTGAAAAACTGTTTTTT. Translated: CSVERGQGEKLFF.

The genes are TRBV6-1 and TRBJ2-6; D might be TRBD1 (6 bases). V gave up 0 bases and J gave up 5 bases, with 17 bases separating them. Germline CDR1 reads MNHNS; CDR2 reads SASEGT. CDR3 size: 18 residues. Here the CDR3 DNA reads TGTGCCAGCAGTGAAGCTTTAATACAGGGCCCAAGGGCCAACGTCCTGACTTTC. Its protein product is CASSEALIQGPRANVLTF.

The chain employs TRBV27 and TRBJ2-2; 14 positions agree with TRBD2. Per germline, CDR1 MNHEY and CDR2 SMNVEV (reference sequence). There are 20 residues in the CDR3. Trimming removed 3 bases from V and 5 bases from J; junction bases left unmatched: 14. CDR3 in amino acids: CASSLGDQTSGGALTGELFF. CDR3 nucleotide sequence: TGTGCCAGCAGTTTGGGGGACCAGACTAGCGGGGGGGCCTTGACCGGGGAGCTGTTTTTT.

DNA for the CDR3: TGTGCCAGCAGCCAACCGCAGGGGCTCGATGAAAAACTGTTTTTT. Its protein product is CASSQPQGLDEKLFF. The rearrangement links TRBV7-9 to TRBJ1-4; a weak D match, TRBD1 (6 bases). V was cut by 5 bases and J by 6 bases, with 16 bases left in between. The germline V gene has CDR1 SEHNR and CDR2 FQNEAQ (reference sequence). The CDR3 contains 15 residues.